This T cell receptor beta chain appears in the sequencing data of a study of CD8 T cells in ankylosing spondylitis. Findings and caveats of the study: Blood from ankylosing spondylitis patients appeared to carry a characteristic roughly 8-variant TCR beta motif. Disease-linked clones had a CD8+ phenotype and relatively low frequency in peripheral blood.

This clonotype occurred a few times. Antigen unknown. One entry per CDR3 protein, called by TCRdb with MiXCR from the 5' RACE reads. The table shows some 800,000 distinct CDR3 sequences, with roughly 12% occurring only once. This clonotype was obtained from a male donor with ankylosing spondylitis. The material sequenced was blood, either unsorted or a sorted T cell fraction (not recorded which).

For the CDR3, the DNA is TGTGCCAGCAGTTCCCTCGACAGGCTCCCCTACAATCAGCCCCAGCATTTT. This gives the protein CASSSLDRLPYNQPQHF. The chain uses TRBV27 and TRBJ1-5; TRBD1 might be the D (6 bases). The CDR3 extends over 17 amino acids. Per germline, CDR1 MNHEY and CDR2 SMNVEV (reference sequence). V gave up 4 bases and J gave up 3 bases, with 19 bases separating them.